The source of this TCR beta chain is a study of blood T cell repertoires in COVID-19. Study information: The cDNA or gDNA used as material had been derived from T cells, B-cell-depleted T cells, or PBMCs.

Germline V gives CDR1 SEHNR, CDR2 FQNEAQ (reference sequence). The CDR3 is 11 residues long. V lost 5 bases to trimming and J lost 5 bases, with 4 bases between them. Produced via immunoSEQ multiplex PCR; TCRdb's table is partial and in-frame only. The sample yields approximately 180,000 clones, roughly 88% seen once. This clone showed up just a few times. The sequenced sample was peripheral blood. This receptor was identified in a human donor with active or convalescent COVID-19. The donor label of this sample is uncertain. The chain is built from TRBV7-9 and TRBJ2-1; D is ambiguous. CDR3 bases: TGTGCCAGCAGCCGAGACAATGAGCAGTTCTTC. Its protein product is CASSRDNEQFF.